This TCR beta chain was found in a study of shared clonotypes between healthy human individuals. With respect to this clone: The antigen remains unidentified.

The method was immunoSEQ multiplex PCR; TCRdb's version includes in-frame clones alone and lacks a portion of them. The sample includes more than 2 million clones, approximately 94% of them seen just once. The germline gives CDR1 MDHEN, CDR2 SYDVKM. The CDR3 length is 15 residues. V lost 5 bases to trimming and J lost 8 bases, with 21 bases between them. Study observations and caveats: Owing to a small donor count, the genetic and exposure-history diversity represented was limited.

The V call is TRBV28, the J call TRBJ1-2; D is unresolved. This TCR came from a man younger than 35 in good health. Sequenced input: naive CD4+ T cells sorted from blood. The subset was: CD45RA+ positively selected. The CDR3 coding sequence is TGTGCCAGCAGTGCGTACGGTCTTTCGGGAGGGGGCTACACCTTC. Translation: CASSAYGLSGGGYTF.